The 4 T cell receptor beta chains in this list originate from one sample, sequenced in a study of T cells in Graves' hyperthyroidism and ophthalmopathy. From RNA transcripts, TCR beta CDR3 regions were amplified. First-round RT-PCR targeting the TCR CDR3 was performed with the HTBI primer set. TCRdb reprocessed the multiplex PCR reads with MiXCR, giving one entry per CDR3 protein. The table has a few hundred thousand distinct CDR3 sequences, about a sixth seen once. Specimen: blood. These receptors originate from a woman in her twenties or thirties with Graves' hyperthyroidism.

This clonotype was counted a few times. The chain recombines TRBV30 with TRBJ2-3; 7 bases are a match to TRBD2. The germline V gene has CDR1 GTSNPN and CDR2 SVGIG (reference sequence). The CDR3 has 15 amino acids. With 1 base clipped from V and 7 bases from J, the junction kept 11 bases outside the gene matches. CDR3 in DNA: TGTGCCTGGAGTGCGAGCCGGGACTACCCATATACGCAGTATTTT. Its protein product is CAWSASRDYPYTQYF.

There are many counts of this clonotype. CDR3 sequence reads: CASSISGGEDTQYF. The CDR3, as DNA: TGTGCCAGCAGCATCTCCGGGGGGGAGGATACGCAGTATTTT. The rearrangement joins TRBV7-3 to TRBJ2-3; 8 nucleotides agree with TRBD2. The CDR3 contains 14 residues. V was pared by 5 bases and J by 6 bases, with 7 bases of the junction left unmatched. Per germline, CDR1 SGHTA and CDR2 FQGTGA.

J is TRBJ1-3 and V is TRBV6-1; 7 bases align to TRBD1. The junction had 4 bases not matched to a gene; V was cut back by 4 bases and J by 4 bases. The germline V gene encodes CDR1 MNHNS and CDR2 SASEGT. The CDR3 extends over 14 amino acids. The CDR3 here is CASSGSDRGNTIYF. The CDR3 bases are TGTGCCAGCAGTGGCTCGGACAGGGGAAACACCATATATTTT.

This chain uses TRBV5-1 with TRBJ2-1, with 12 bases fitting TRBD2. CDR1 is SGHRS and CDR2 is YFSETQ in the germline V gene. The CDR3 has 14 residues. J lost 9 bases, V lost 3 bases, and 4 bases had no gene match. Written as DNA, the CDR3 is TGCGCCAGCAGCTCTAGGACTAGCGGGACTGAGCAGTTCTTC. It translates to CASSSRTSGTEQFF.